This T cell receptor (beta chain) was identified during a study of technical replicates of blood from a few donors. The data were produced by immunoSEQ multiplex PCR, yet TCRdb's version contains in-frame clones alone and is incomplete. The repertoire consists of some 76,000 clones, with 90% to 95% occurring once and the leading ten covering approximately 0.4%. Germline CDR1 reads LGHNA; CDR2 reads YSLEER. Germline trimming cut 3 bases from V and 3 bases from J; bases unmatched to any gene: 8. The CDR3 spans 17 residues. The V gene is TRBV4-3, the J gene TRBJ2-1, with 10 bases that match TRBD2. The receptor's source is a human donor in good health. Sequences were obtained from T cells isolated from PBMCs. For the CDR3, the DNA is TGCGCCAGCAGCCAGTCAGCGGGAGGGCCCTACTACAATGAGCAGTTCTTC. As protein: CASSQSAGGPYYNEQFF.